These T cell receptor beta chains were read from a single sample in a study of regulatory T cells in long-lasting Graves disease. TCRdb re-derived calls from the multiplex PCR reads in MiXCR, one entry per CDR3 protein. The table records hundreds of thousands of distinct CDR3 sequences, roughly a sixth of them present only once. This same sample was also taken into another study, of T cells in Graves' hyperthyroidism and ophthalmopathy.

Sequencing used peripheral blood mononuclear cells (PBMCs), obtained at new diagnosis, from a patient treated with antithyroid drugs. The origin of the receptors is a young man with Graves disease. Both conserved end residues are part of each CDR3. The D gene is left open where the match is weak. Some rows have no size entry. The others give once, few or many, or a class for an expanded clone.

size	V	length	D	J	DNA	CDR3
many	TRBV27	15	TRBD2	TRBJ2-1	TGTGCCAGCAGTAGTGGGAGGGCCTCCTACAATGAGCAGTTCTTC	CASSSGRASYNEQFF
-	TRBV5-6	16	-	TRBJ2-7	TGTGCCAGCAGCTTCCTCCCCACGGCAGCCTCCTACGAGCAGTACTTC	CASSFLPTAASYEQYF
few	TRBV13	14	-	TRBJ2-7	TGTGCCAGCAGCCCCCGGACCAGCCCCTACGAGCAGTACTTC	CASSPRTSPYEQYF
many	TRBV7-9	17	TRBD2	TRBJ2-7	TGTGCCAGCAGCCCCTCGCCGACTAGCGACAATCTCAACGAGCAGTACTTC	CASSPSPTSDNLNEQYF
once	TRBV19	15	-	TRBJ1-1	TGTGCCAGTAGTGGAGAGCGTAGCCTGAACACTGAAGCTTTCTTT	CASSGERSLNTEAFF
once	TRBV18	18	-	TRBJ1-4	TGTGCCAGCTCCCCGCCGGGGGCCACCCCTGCAACTAATGAAAAACTGTTTTTT	CASSPPGATPATNEKLFF
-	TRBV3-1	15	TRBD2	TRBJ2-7	TGTGCCAGCAGCCGAGGGACTAGGGTGGGTTACGAGCAGTACTTC	CASSRGTRVGYEQYF
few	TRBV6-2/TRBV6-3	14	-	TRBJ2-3	TGTGCCAGCAGTTACTCCGGAGTCCTCAAGCGGTGGTATTTT	CASSYSGVLKRWYF
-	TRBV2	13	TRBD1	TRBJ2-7	TGTGCCAGCAGTGTTGAGAGGACAGGCGAGCAGTACTTC	CASSVERTGEQYF
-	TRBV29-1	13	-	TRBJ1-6	TGCAGCGCCGCACAGGGAGACAATTCACCCCTCCACTTT	CSAAQGDNSPLHF
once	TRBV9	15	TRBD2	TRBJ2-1	TGTGCCAGCAGCGTAGGGAGCGGGGATTACAATGAGCAGTTCTTC	CASSVGSGDYNEQFF
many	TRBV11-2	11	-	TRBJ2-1	TGTGCCAGCAGCCCCTCCAGGGAGCAGTTCTTC	CASSPSREQFF
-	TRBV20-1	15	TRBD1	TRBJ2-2	TGCAGTGCAATAGACAGGGGGATTGGGAACGGGGAGCTGTTTTTT	CSAIDRGIGNGELFF
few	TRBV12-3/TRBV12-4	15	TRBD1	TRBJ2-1	TGTGCCAGCAGTTTGAGGGACAGGGCCGGTAATGAGCAGTTCTTC	CASSLRDRAGNEQFF
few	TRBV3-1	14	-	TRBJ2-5	TGTGCCAGCAGCCAAGAGGGACACTGGGAGACCCAGTACTTC	CASSQEGHWETQYF
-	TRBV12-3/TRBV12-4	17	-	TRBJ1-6	TGTGCCAGCAGTCTAACTTATCTCGAACAGTTAAATTCGCCCCTCCACTTT	CASSLTYLEQLNSPLHF
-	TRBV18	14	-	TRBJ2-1	TGTGCCAGCTCACCACCGGAGGGGTACAATGAGCAGTTCTTC	CASSPPEGYNEQFF
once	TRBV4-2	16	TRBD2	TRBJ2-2	TGTGCCAGCAGCCAAGGAGCGGGAGGGCCCACCGGGGAGCTGTTTTTT	CASSQGAGGPTGELFF